The 22 T cell receptor beta chains presented below share a single source sample, sequenced in a study of blood T cell repertoires in COVID-19. Assay used: immunoSEQ multiplex PCR; TCRdb lists only in-frame clones, some missing. Of 70,000 to 95,000 clones in the sample, more than 80% were seen once. The material sequenced was peripheral blood. These receptors were collected from a human donor in a cohort sampled during active COVID-19.

The V call is TRBV7-8, the J call TRBJ2-7; 8 positions agree with TRBD1. This CDR3 has 15 residues. The germline CDR1 and CDR2 sequences are SGHVS and FQNEAQ. With 5 bases clipped from V and 1 base from J, the junction kept 7 bases outside the gene matches. The CDR3 nucleotides read TGTGCCAGCAGCCCAAAAGACAGGGGATCCTACGAGCAGTACTTC. Protein product: CASSPKDRGSYEQYF.

The chain couples TRBV7-6 to TRBJ1-4; maybe TRBD1 (6 bases). With 5 bases removed from V and 8 bases from J, the gap between germline ends came to 15 bases. From germline, CDR1 is SGHVS and CDR2 FNYEAQ. This CDR3 region has 14 residues. CDR3 nucleotide sequence: TGTGCCAGCAGCAGGGGGGGGGATTCGGAAAAACTGTTTTTT. It codes for CASSRGGDSEKLFF.

The chain joins TRBV6-4 to TRBJ2-5, with TRBD1 matching 11 bases. In germline, CDR1 is MRHNA, CDR2 SNTAGT. With 6 bases clipped from V and 4 bases from J, the junction kept 13 bases outside the gene matches. The CDR3 contains 17 residues. The CDR3 nucleotides are TGTGCCAGCAGCAGGACAGGGGGCCACGGCCTGGGAGAGACCCAGTACTTC. Protein product: CASSRTGGHGLGETQYF.

The J gene is TRBJ1-2, the V gene TRBV10-3, with 7 bases aligning to TRBD1. The V segment lost 10 bases and the J segment 4 bases; nucleotides outside the gene matches: 15. There are 15 residues in the CDR3. Germline assignment: CDR1 ENHRY and CDR2 SYGVKD. CDR3 loop: CATLDSTGTAYGYTF. DNA for the CDR3: TGTGCCACCCTGGATTCCACCGGGACAGCCTATGGCTACACCTTC.

The rearrangement joins TRBV2 to TRBJ1-6, with 8 bases matching TRBD1. CDR1 SNHLY and CDR2 FYNNEI come from the germline V gene. The J segment lost 6 bases and the V segment lost 5 bases, leaving 6 bases of the junction unmatched. This CDR3 is 15 amino acids long. CDR3 protein: CASSFDRGSNSPLHF. In DNA form, the CDR3 reads TGTGCCAGCAGTTTTGACAGGGGAAGTAATTCACCCCTCCACTTT.

The V gene is TRBV4-1, the J gene TRBJ1-2; a possible D gene is TRBD1 (6 bases). CDR3 size: 15 residues. The germline V gene has CDR1 MGHRA and CDR2 YSYEKL. V gave up 4 bases and J gave up 2 bases, with 14 bases separating them. CDR3: CASSRVSGQNYGYTF. The CDR3 DNA reads TGCGCCAGCAGCCGAGTTTCTGGACAGAACTATGGCTACACCTTC.

The rearrangement links TRBV5-1 to TRBJ2-3, with 8 bases lining up with TRBD2. This CDR3 is 15 amino acids long. The V segment lost 4 bases and the J segment 0 bases; nucleotides outside the gene matches: 4. CDR1 and CDR2 (germline): SGHRS, YFSETQ. CDR3 nucleotide sequence: TGCGCCAGCAGCCAGCGGGGGCCTAGCACAGATACGCAGTATTTT. Its translation is CASSQRGPSTDTQYF.

This rearrangement joins TRBV6-1 to TRBJ2-7; tentatively, D is TRBD1 (6 bases). Germline CDR1 reads MNHNS; CDR2 reads SASEGT. The CDR3 has 14 residues. The germline V and J ends were trimmed by 2 bases and 5 bases, with 13 bases remaining between them. The CDR3 protein is CASSERGRGNEQYF. CDR3 nucleotides: TGTGCCAGCAGTGAAAGGGGCAGGGGCAACGAGCAGTACTTC.

This chain joins TRBV6-4 and TRBJ2-1; TRBD2 agrees at 8 bases. The CDR3 length is 15 residues. Looked up from germline, CDR1 is MRHNA and CDR2 is SNTAGT. After removal of 4 bases from V and 4 bases from J, the junction contained 6 bases not matched to a gene. The CDR3 region is CASSGSASGYNEQFF. The DNA of the CDR3 is TGTGCCAGCAGTGGGTCGGCTAGCGGGTACAATGAGCAGTTCTTC.

Of note for this clone: The sample contains more than one DNA sequence encoding this CDR3. This chain connects TRBV2 to TRBJ2-7, with 8 nucleotides matching TRBD1. Germline CDR1 is SNHLY and CDR2 is FYNNEI. The junction had 3 bases not matched to a gene; V was cut back by 7 bases and J by 4 bases. The CDR3 is 12 residues long. CDR3 protein: CASTGQGYEQYF. The CDR3 DNA sequence: TGTGCCAGCACCGGACAGGGATACGAGCAGTACTTC. Filled out from reference TRBV2 and TRBJ2-7, the complete variable domain reads EPEVTQTPSHQVTQMGQEVILRCVPISNHLYFYWYRQILGQKVEFLVSFYNNEISEKSEIFDDQFSVERPDGSNFTLKIRSTKLEDSAMYFCASTGQGYEQYFGPGTRLTVT.

This chain connects TRBV30 to TRBJ2-3; D may be TRBD2 (5 bases). Per germline, CDR1 GTSNPN and CDR2 SVGIG (reference sequence). V lost 1 base and J 8 bases, leaving 13 bases between the germline ends. CDR3 length: 13 residues. DNA for the CDR3: TGTGCCTGGAGTGCGGGCCTCGAGGGTACGCAGTATTTT. Translated, it gives CAWSAGLEGTQYF.

This chain joins TRBV7-6 and TRBJ2-5; 7 nucleotides align to TRBD1. CDR1 and CDR2 (germline): SGHVS, FNYEAQ. V lost 1 base to trimming and J lost 2 bases; unmatched junction nucleotides: 7. This CDR3 is built from 16 residues. CDR3 loop: CASSLVGPGQQETQYF. The CDR3 coding sequence is TGTGCCAGCAGCTTAGTTGGACCGGGACAGCAAGAGACCCAGTACTTC.

V is TRBV29-1 and J is TRBJ2-1, with D maybe TRBD2 (6 bases). Germline CDR1 is SQVTM and CDR2 is ANQGSEA. The V gene lost 7 bases and the J gene lost 5 bases, with 18 bases spanning the gap. This CDR3 contains 14 residues. The CDR3 DNA sequence: TGCAGCGCCGGGCGGCGGGGATTCGACAATGAGCAGTTCTTC. Its translation is CSAGRRGFDNEQFF.

The chain joins TRBV3-1 (or the pseudogene TRBV3-2) to TRBJ1-3, with a weak D call TRBD1 (6 bases). The CDR3 has 15 residues. Trimming cost V 0 bases and J 7 bases, with 13 bases left between them. Germline V gene data show CDR1 as LGHDT and CDR2 as YNNKEL (reference sequence). CDR3 residues: CASSQDWQGKNTIYF. The DNA of the CDR3 is TGTGCCAGCAGCCAAGATTGGCAGGGGAAGAACACCATATATTTT.

The chain is built from TRBV6-5 and TRBJ1-6; 7 bases are a match to TRBD1. The CDR3 runs to 14 residues. V lost 5 bases to trimming and J lost 4 bases; unmatched junction nucleotides: 2. Germline V gene sequence: CDR1 MNHEY, CDR2 SVGAGI. CDR3 DNA sequence: TGTGCCAGCAGTCCGGGACAGTATAATTCACCCCTCCACTTT. Amino acids: CASSPGQYNSPLHF.

This rearrangement joins TRBV2 to TRBJ1-4; 8 bases are a match to TRBD1. V trimming: 6 bases; J trimming: 3 bases; junction bases outside the gene matches: 3. Germline CDR1 SNHLY, CDR2 FYNNEI. The CDR3 extends over 14 amino acids. The CDR3 nucleotides read TGTGCCAGCAGCGCCAGGGGGCCTAATGAAAAACTGTTTTTT. It encodes CASSARGPNEKLFF.

The rearrangement joins TRBV5-1 to TRBJ1-1; no reliable D call. Germline-derived CDR1 and CDR2 are SGHRS and YFSETQ. The CDR3 totals 15 residues. V dropped 0 bases and J dropped 5 bases, with 14 bases sitting between them. CDR3 sequence: CASSLEGAGGTEAFF. The CDR3 nucleotides read TGCGCCAGCAGCTTGGAGGGAGCGGGTGGGACTGAAGCTTTCTTT.

The V and J genes are TRBV5-1 and TRBJ2-3, with D possibly matching TRBD1 (5 bases). The CDR3 spans 14 residues. V was trimmed by 0 bases and J by 6 bases, leaving 11 bases between them. The germline gives CDR1 SGHRS, CDR2 YFSETQ. The CDR3 loop reads CASSLGQGDDTQYF. In DNA form, the CDR3 reads TGCGCCAGCAGCTTGGGGCAGGGCGACGATACGCAGTATTTT.

Here the CDR3 reads CASSLTGNQPQHF. CDR3 bases: TGTGCCAGCAGCTTGACAGGGAATCAGCCCCAGCATTTT. V and J are TRBV7-3 and TRBJ1-5; 7 bases match TRBD1. CDR1 SGHTA and CDR2 FQGTGA come from the germline V gene. V shed 3 bases and J 4 bases; nucleotides not matched to a gene: 0. This CDR3 has 13 amino acids.

The chain couples TRBV12-5 to TRBJ2-7; TRBD2 matches 8 bases. Germline V gene lookup returns CDR1 LGHNT and CDR2 FRNRAP. V shed 0 bases, J shed 4 bases, and the junction held 2 bases outside the gene matches. CDR3 length: 14 residues. The CDR3 DNA reads as TGTGCTAGTGGTTTGGTGGAGCGGGAGTACGAGCAGTACTTC. Encoded protein: CASGLVEREYEQYF.

CDR3 loop: CASPHNQPQHF. Here the CDR3 DNA reads TGTGCCAGTCCCCACAATCAGCCCCAGCATTTT. V and J are TRBV6-5 and TRBJ1-5; no reliable D call. The CDR3 consists of 11 residues. Per germline, CDR1 MNHEY and CDR2 SVGAGI. The V end lost 9 bases, the J end lost 3 bases, and 6 bases lay between the germline ends.

The V and J genes are TRBV3-1 (or the pseudogene TRBV3-2) and TRBJ2-3; 7 nucleotides agree with TRBD1. Trimming at V came to 1 base and at J to 2 bases, leaving 15 bases not matched to a gene. This CDR3 has 19 residues. Germline V gene lookup returns CDR1 LGHDT and CDR2 YNNKEL (reference sequence). CDR3 in DNA: TGTGCCAGCAGCCAAGGGATGGGCCTATACAGGGGCTTCACAGATACGCAGTATTTT. Encoded protein: CASSQGMGLYRGFTDTQYF.